Listed below are T cell receptor beta chains from one sample, sequenced in a study of T cells expressing NK-cell markers. TCRdb derives one entry per CDR3 protein from the 5' RACE reads, leaving out DNA. Recorded here are about 380,000 distinct CDR3 sequences; the top ten clones represent about 5.2%. Material for sequencing was blood T cells: a sorted CD56 or NKG2C T cell subset, CD4+ or CD8+ T cells, or bulk PBMC T cells (not recorded which). The receptors here all came from a man aged 18-70 years in good health. The CDR3 runs from the conserved cysteine through the conserved F or W.

J,V,length,CDR3
TRBJ2-7,TRBV6-5,14,CASSSGAGRGEQYF
TRBJ2-7,TRBV6-5,16,CASSYSSGGINYEQYF
TRBJ2-4,TRBV10-3,17,CAISETGGNAAKNIQYF
TRBJ2-7,TRBV7-2,13,CASSFTGASEQYF
TRBJ1-6,TRBV19,13,CASSIAGYSPLHF
TRBJ2-3,TRBV29-1,15,CSAKSGGAVGDTQYF
TRBJ2-2,TRBV3-1,18,CASSPRLAGGPNTGELFF
TRBJ1-1,TRBV3-1,13,CASSRSGQLEAFF
TRBJ1-6,TRBV27,16,CASSLSGVSYNSPLHF
TRBJ1-6,TRBV6-5,16,CASSFEFGPTNSPLHF
TRBJ1-5,TRBV6-1,16,CASRGDQGRRNQPQHF
TRBJ1-1,TRBV7-9,15,CASSQGDGLNTEAFF
TRBJ2-1,TRBV7-2,17,CASSGLAGGSSYNEQFF